This record concerns one T cell receptor beta chain sequence. The germline CDR1 and CDR2 sequences are SGHVS and FNYEAQ. The J segment lost 6 bases and the V segment lost 2 bases, leaving 16 bases of the junction unmatched. The CDR3 covers 18 residues. The data belong to a study of blood T cell repertoires in COVID-19. The overall study: Acute and convalescent COVID-19 samples came from the United States, Italy and Spain. PBMCs, B-cell-depleted T cells, or T cells were the source of the cDNA or gDNA that made up the material.

As processed by the authors: Estimation of nucleated cell counts relied on the amplification of reference gene primers. Data came from immunoSEQ multiplex PCR; TCRdb stores just in-frame clones and leaves some out. From that table come the V and J calls and clone size; the DNA was used to work out D and trimming. The table records approximately 94,000 clones, roughly 82% of them present only once. Sequencing input: peripheral blood. The chain joins TRBV7-6 to TRBJ1-5; 7 nucleotides agree with TRBD1. This sequence originates from a man between 60 and 70 years old with acute or convalescent COVID-19. The CDR3 reads CASSLLGGEGRSRQPQHF. The CDR3 coding sequence is TGTGCCAGCAGCTTACTAGGGGGCGAGGGGAGGAGTCGTCAGCCCCAGCATTTT.